The 3 T cell receptor beta chains listed next were all sequenced from one sample in a study of post-analysis software for immune sequencing data. Whole-study findings and limits: Patients had higher frequencies than controls of about 5 TRBV segments, including TRBV5-6, TRBV5-1 and TRBV20-1.

These receptors' targets are unknown. The TCR beta cDNA libraries carried unique molecular identifiers. Via MiXCR, TCRdb re-called the PCR reads, giving one row per CDR3 protein. The sample shows more than 500,000 distinct CDR3 sequences, 30% to 40% of them seen only once. The sample taken for sequencing was blood. All receptors come from a girl aged 2-17 years with multiple sclerosis.

V gene TRBV14 combines with J gene TRBJ1-4; 8 bases align to TRBD1. This CDR3 is 17 amino acids long. Germline V gene sequence: CDR1 SGHDN, CDR2 FVKESK. After removal of 0 bases from V and 14 bases from J, the junction contained 17 bases not matched to a gene. The CDR3 sequence: CASSQDPRGRSLKRLFF. The DNA of the CDR3 is TGTGCCAGCAGCCAAGATCCCAGGGGGCGTAGTCTGAAGAGGCTGTTTTTT. The entire variable domain, with the rest obtained from reference TRBV14 and TRBJ1-4, is as follows: EAGVTQFPSHSVIEKGQTVTLRCDPISGHDNLYWYRRVMGKEIKFLLHFVKESKQDESGMPNNRFLAERTGGTYSTLKVQPAELEDSGVYFCASSQDPRGRSLKRLFFGSGTQLSVL.

The rearrangement joins TRBV5-1 to TRBJ1-1, with a weak D call TRBD1 (5 bases). The V and J ends lost 2 bases and 8 bases respectively, with 16 bases between them. The germline gives CDR1 SGHRS, CDR2 YFSETQ. The CDR3 is 14 residues long. In nucleotides, the CDR3 is TGCGCCAGCAGCTTTGGCGCAGGGTGGAGCGAAGCTTTCTTT. This gives the protein CASSFGAGWSEAFF.

As to this clonotype: One end of the junction is discordant with germline, which a read error may explain. This chain uses TRBV9 with TRBJ1-2, with 10 bases matching TRBD1. Germline CDR1 is SGDLS and CDR2 is YYNGEE. This CDR3 spans 17 amino acids. The CDR3 nucleotides are TGTGCCAGCAGCGTAGACGGGAGGGACAGGGGTGACTATAGCTACACCTTC. This codes for CASSVDGRDRGDYSYTF. Together with reference TRBV9 and TRBJ1-2, the CDR3 gives the full variable domain: DSGVTQTPKHLITATGQRVTLRCSPRSGDLSVYWYQQSLDQGLQFLIQYYNGEERAKGNILERFSAQQFPDLHSELNLSSLELGDSALYFCASSVDGRDRGDYSYTFGSGTRLTVV.